This TCR beta chain emerged from a study of follicular helper T cells after annual influenza vaccination. The wider study: Across the 2013-2014, 2014-2015 and 2015-2016 vaccination seasons, some subjects were resampled. Study observations and caveats: Most later recoveries of Day 7 ICOS+CD38+ clones were ICOS-CD38- cTfh. Yearly vaccinations repeatedly recalled conserved clonotypes in ICOS+CD38+ cTfh.

Data came from immunoSEQ multiplex PCR; TCRdb stores just in-frame clones and leaves some out. The table records around 10,000 clones, 81% of them present only once. Time point in this sample: 2015-2016 season, pre-vaccination. Donors with HIV/AIDS, active malignancy, immunomodulators or active illness were excluded. The CDR3 has 11 amino acids. With 10 bases removed from V and 7 bases from J, the gap between germline ends came to 14 bases. Germline CDR1 reads ENHRY; CDR2 reads SYGVKD. For this clone: Its antigen is unidentified.

This clonotype was sampled from an adult who received the influenza vaccine. The source material was CXCR5+ CD38- circulating T follicular helper cells from blood, sampled on the day of influenza vaccination. The sample's subset: circulating Tfh, non-naive CD4+CXCR5+PD-1+ (ICOS+CD38+ or ICOS-CD38-). The rearrangement links TRBV10-3 to TRBJ2-7; no definite D call. Here the CDR3 DNA reads TGTGCCACTGGACGTGCAGAAGAGCAGTACTTC. It codes for CATGRAEEQYF.